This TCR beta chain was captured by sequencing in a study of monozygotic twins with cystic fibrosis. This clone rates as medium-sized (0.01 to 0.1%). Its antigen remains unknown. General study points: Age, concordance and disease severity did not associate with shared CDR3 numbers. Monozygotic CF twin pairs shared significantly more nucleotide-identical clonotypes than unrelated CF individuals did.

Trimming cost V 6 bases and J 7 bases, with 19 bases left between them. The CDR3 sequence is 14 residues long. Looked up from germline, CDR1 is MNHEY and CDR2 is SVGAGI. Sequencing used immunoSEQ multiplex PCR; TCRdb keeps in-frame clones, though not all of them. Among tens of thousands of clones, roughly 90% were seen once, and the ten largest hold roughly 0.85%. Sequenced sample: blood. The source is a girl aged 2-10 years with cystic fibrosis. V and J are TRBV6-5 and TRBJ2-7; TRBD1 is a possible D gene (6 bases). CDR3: CASSPTGPWGEQYF. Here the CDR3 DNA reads TGTGCCAGCAGCCCTACAGGGCCCTGGGGGGAGCAGTACTTC.